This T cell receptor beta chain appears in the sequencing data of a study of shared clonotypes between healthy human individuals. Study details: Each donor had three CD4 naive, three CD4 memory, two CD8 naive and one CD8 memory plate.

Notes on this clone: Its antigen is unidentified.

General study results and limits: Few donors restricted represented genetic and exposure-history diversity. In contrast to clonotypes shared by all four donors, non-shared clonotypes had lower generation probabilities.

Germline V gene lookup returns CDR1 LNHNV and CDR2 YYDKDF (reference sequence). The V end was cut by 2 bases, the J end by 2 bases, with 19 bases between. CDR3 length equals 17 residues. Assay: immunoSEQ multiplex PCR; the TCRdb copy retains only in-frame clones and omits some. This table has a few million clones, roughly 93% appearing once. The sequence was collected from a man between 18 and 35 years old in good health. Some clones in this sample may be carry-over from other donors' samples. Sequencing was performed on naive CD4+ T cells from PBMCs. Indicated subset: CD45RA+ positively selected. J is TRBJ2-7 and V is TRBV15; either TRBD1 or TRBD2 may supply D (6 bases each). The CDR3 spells CATSRPPLQGLPYEQYF. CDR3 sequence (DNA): TGTGCCACCAGCAGACCCCCCCTACAGGGACTCCCCTACGAGCAGTACTTC.